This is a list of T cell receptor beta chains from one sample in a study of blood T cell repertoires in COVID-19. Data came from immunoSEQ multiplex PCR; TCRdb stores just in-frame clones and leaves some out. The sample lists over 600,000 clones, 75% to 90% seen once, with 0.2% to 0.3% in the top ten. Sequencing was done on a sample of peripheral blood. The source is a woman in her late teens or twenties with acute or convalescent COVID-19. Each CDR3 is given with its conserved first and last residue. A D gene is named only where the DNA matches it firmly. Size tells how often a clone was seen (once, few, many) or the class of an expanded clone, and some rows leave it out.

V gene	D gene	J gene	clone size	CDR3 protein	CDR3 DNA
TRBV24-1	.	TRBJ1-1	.	CATTRTAEAFF	TGTGCCACCACCAGGACTGCTGAAGCTTTCTTT
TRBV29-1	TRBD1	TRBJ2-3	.	CSVELGTEQDTQYF	TGCAGCGTTGAGCTGGGGACAGAACAAGATACGCAGTATTTT
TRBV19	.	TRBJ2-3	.	CASSIMSAGGTDTQYF	TGTGCCAGTAGTATAATGAGTGCAGGGGGCACAGATACGCAGTATTTT
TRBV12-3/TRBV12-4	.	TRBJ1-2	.	CASSSEQGGYTF	TGTGCCAGCAGTTCAGAACAGGGAGGCTACACCTTC
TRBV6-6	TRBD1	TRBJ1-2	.	CASSPLDVTGGINDGYTF	TGTGCCAGCAGTCCTCTAGACGTGACAGGGGGCATTAATGATGGCTACACCTTC
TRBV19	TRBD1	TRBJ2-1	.	CASSIDLRTGGNEQFF	TGTGCCAGTAGTATAGATCTTCGGACAGGGGGCAATGAGCAGTTCTTC
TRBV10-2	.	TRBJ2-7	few	CASSGAPGTYEQYF	TGCGCCAGCAGTGGGGCCCCGGGAACCTACGAGCAGTACTTC
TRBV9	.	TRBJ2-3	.	CASSVRGYGGADTQYF	TGTGCCAGCAGCGTAAGGGGCTACGGGGGTGCAGATACGCAGTATTTT
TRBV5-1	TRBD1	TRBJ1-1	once	CASSLSTGGTEAFF	TGCGCCAGCAGCTTGTCTACAGGGGGCACTGAAGCTTTCTTT
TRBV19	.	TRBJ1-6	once	CASSINGVGMNSPLHF	TGTGCCAGTAGTATTAACGGGGTGGGAATGAATTCACCCCTCCACTTT
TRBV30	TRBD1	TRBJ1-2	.	CAWSQGQGYGYTF	TGTGCCTGGAGTCAAGGACAGGGCTATGGCTACACCTTC
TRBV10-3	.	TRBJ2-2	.	CAISRDGNTGELFF	TGTGCCATCAGCAGGGATGGGAACACCGGGGAGCTGTTTTTT
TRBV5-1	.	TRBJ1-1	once	CASSLDEGRDTEAFF	TGCGCCAGCAGCTTGGATGAGGGTAGAGACACTGAAGCTTTCTTT
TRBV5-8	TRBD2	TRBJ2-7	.	CASSLEGGTYEQYF	TGTGCCAGCAGCTTGGAGGGAGGGACCTACGAGCAGTACTTC
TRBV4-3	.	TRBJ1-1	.	CASSQDRYTFTEAFF	TGCGCCAGCAGCCAAGATCGTTACACCTTTACGGAAGCTTTCTTT
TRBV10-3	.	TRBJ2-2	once	CAITSKGRGNTGELFF	TGTGCCATCACCTCAAAGGGCAGGGGGAACACCGGGGAGCTGTTTTTT
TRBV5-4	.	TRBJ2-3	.	CASSLSGGDTQYF	TGTGCCAGCAGCTTGTCTGGGGGGGATACGCAGTATTTT
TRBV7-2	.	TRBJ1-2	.	CASRTDSNYGYTF	TGTGCCAGCAGGACGGACAGCAACTATGGCTACACCTTC
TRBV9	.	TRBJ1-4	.	CASSVNQGGEKLFF	TGTGCCAGCAGCGTAAACCAGGGTGGCGAAAAACTGTTTTTT
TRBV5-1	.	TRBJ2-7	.	CASSLSGEYEQYF	TGCGCCAGCAGCCTGTCAGGGGAGTACGAGCAGTACTTC
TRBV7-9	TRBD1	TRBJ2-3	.	CASSPGTGVLDTQYF	TGTGCCAGCAGCCCCGGGACAGGGGTGCTAGATACGCAGTATTTT
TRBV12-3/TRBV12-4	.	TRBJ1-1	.	CASSLGGGEAFF	TGTGCCAGCAGTTTGGGAGGGGGAGAAGCTTTCTTT
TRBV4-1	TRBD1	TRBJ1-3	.	CASSQGRDRAPRGSGNTIYF	TGCGCCAGCAGCCAAGGGAGGGACAGGGCCCCCCGGGGCTCTGGAAACACCATATATTTT
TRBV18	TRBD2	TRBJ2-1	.	CASSPGLTSGGDNEQFF	TGTGCCAGCTCACCAGGGCTTACTAGCGGGGGGGACAATGAGCAGTTCTTC
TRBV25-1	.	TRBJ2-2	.	CASSPGDGGELFF	TGTGCCAGCAGCCCGGGGGACGGCGGGGAGCTGTTTTTT
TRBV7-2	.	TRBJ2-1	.	CASSIGGAYNEQFF	TGTGCCAGCAGCATCGGGGGTGCCTACAATGAGCAGTTCTTC
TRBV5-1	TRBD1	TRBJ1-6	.	CASSPGQGRNSPLHF	TGCGCCAGCAGCCCCGGACAGGGGCGGAATTCACCCCTCCACTTT
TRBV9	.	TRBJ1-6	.	CASSVGLGLYNSPLHF	TGTGCCAGCAGCGTAGGACTCGGCCTCTATAATTCACCCCTCCACTTT
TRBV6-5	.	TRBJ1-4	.	CASSLFATNEKLFF	TGTGCCAGCAGTCTGTTTGCAACTAATGAAAAACTGTTTTTT
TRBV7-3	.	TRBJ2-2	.	CASSLTGGLSFTGELFF	TGTGCCAGCAGCTTAACCGGCGGTTTGTCGTTCACCGGGGAGCTGTTTTTT
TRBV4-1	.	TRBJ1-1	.	CASSVGMGPTEAFF	TGCGCCAGCAGTGTGGGGATGGGGCCCACTGAAGCTTTCTTT
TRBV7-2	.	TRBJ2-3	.	CASSLERDTQYF	TGTGCCAGCAGCTTAGAGAGGGATACGCAGTATTTT
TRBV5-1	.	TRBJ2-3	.	CASSLQGTSADTQYF	TGCGCCAGCAGCTTGCAGGGGACCAGCGCAGATACGCAGTATTTT
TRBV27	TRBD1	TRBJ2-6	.	CASSLSGFLGQGFGRANVLTF	TGTGCCAGCAGTTTATCGGGTTTTTTGGGACAGGGCTTTGGAAGGGCCAACGTCCTGACTTTC
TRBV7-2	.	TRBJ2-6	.	CASSSGIRSGANVLTF	TGTGCCAGCAGCTCAGGGATACGCTCTGGGGCCAACGTCCTGACTTTC
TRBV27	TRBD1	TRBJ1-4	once	CASSGGQGINEKLFF	TGTGCCAGCAGTGGCGGACAGGGCATTAATGAAAAACTGTTTTTT
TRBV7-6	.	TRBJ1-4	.	CASSREASTNEKLFF	TGTGCCAGCAGCCGAGAGGCCTCAACTAATGAAAAACTGTTTTTT
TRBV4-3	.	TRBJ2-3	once	CASSQERGPPYTQYF	TGCGCCAGCAGCCAAGAAAGGGGTCCCCCTTATACGCAGTATTTT
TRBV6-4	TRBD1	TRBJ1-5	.	CASRRDRDQPQHF	TGTGCCAGCAGGAGGGACAGGGATCAGCCCCAGCATTTT
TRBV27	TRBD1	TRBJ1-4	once	CASRYLSSGGSEKLFF	TGTGCCAGCAGGTACTTAAGTTCAGGGGGTAGTGAAAAACTGTTTTTT
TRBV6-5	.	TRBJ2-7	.	CASSPSETSLYEQYF	TGTGCCAGCAGTCCCAGCGAGACTTCCCTCTACGAGCAGTACTTC
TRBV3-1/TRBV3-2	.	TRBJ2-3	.	CASSHLTTPDTQYF	TGTGCCAGCAGCCACCTCACTACCCCAGATACGCAGTATTTT
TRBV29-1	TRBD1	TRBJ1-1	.	CSVEDLMAGGTEAFF	TGCAGCGTTGAAGATCTCATGGCAGGGGGTACTGAAGCTTTCTTT
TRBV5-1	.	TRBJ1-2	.	CASRGAGGKNYGYTF	TGCGCCAGCAGAGGGGCCGGGGGGAAAAACTATGGCTACACCTTC
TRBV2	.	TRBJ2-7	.	CASSDGQSYEQYF	TGTGCCAGCAGCGACGGACAGAGCTACGAGCAGTACTTC
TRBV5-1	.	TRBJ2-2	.	CASSLLANTGELFF	TGCGCCAGCAGCTTGCTTGCGAACACCGGGGAGCTGTTTTTT
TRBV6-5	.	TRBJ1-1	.	CASRLSAVPTWAFF	TGTGCCAGCCGTCTGTCGGCGGTCCCTACGTGGGCTTTCTTT
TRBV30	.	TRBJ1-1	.	CAWSDLRDTEAFF	TGTGCCTGGAGCGACCTTCGGGACACTGAAGCTTTCTTT